The sample holds one count of the clone carrying this T cell receptor beta chain. Antigen: not known. The CDR3 has 14 residues. Germline values: CDR1 SQVTM, CDR2 ANQGSEA. The trim removed 4 bases at V and 7 bases at J, leaving 9 bases unmatched. This entry is derived from a study of long-term antiretroviral therapy in people with HIV. Donors needed at least one pre-ART PBMC sample plus at least two post-ART samples. immunoSEQ v3.0 was run at survey level. Sequencing was designed to cover roughly 40,000-50,000 T-cell genomes in each sample. Sequenced by immunoSEQ multiplex PCR; TCRdb stores in-frame clones only, minus some. The sample has more than 20,000 clones; roughly 79% are singletons. General study points: Despite increasing after ART, diversity remained lower than that of transplant donor controls.

The clonotype comes from a man younger than 30 with HIV. This chain joins TRBV29-1 and TRBJ2-1; 8 bases fit TRBD2. Sequencing was performed on unsorted PBMCs, taken 0.5 years after starting antiretroviral therapy. For the CDR3, the DNA is TGCAGCGTTGCGTGGCGGGGGGTCCAGAATGAGCAGTTCTTC. Protein sequence: CSVAWRGVQNEQFF.